This T cell receptor (beta chain) was identified during a study of blood T cell repertoires in COVID-19. Looking at the study overall: T cells, B-cell-depleted T cells, or PBMCs provided the cDNA or gDNA that served as material.

Authors' processing steps: Using reference gene primer amplification, nucleated cell counts were estimated. The repertoire was sequenced with immunoSEQ multiplex PCR; TCRdb's copy has only in-frame clones and lacks some. V and J calls plus clone size are reproduced from that table; the DNA served to infer D and trimming. The data hold 170,000 or so clones, with roughly 83% observed a single time. Germline CDR1 is SGHAT and CDR2 is FQNNGV. Trimming left V 2 bases short and J 7 bases short, with 12 bases between. This CDR3 has 14 amino acids. This TCR derives from a man aged 18 to 30 with active or convalescent COVID-19. The sequencing sample was made of peripheral blood. The chain uses TRBV11-2 and TRBJ1-3, with unresolved D. This CDR3 is CASSLRHGGNTIYF. The CDR3 nucleotides read TGTGCCAGCAGCTTAAGACACGGTGGGAACACCATATATTTT.